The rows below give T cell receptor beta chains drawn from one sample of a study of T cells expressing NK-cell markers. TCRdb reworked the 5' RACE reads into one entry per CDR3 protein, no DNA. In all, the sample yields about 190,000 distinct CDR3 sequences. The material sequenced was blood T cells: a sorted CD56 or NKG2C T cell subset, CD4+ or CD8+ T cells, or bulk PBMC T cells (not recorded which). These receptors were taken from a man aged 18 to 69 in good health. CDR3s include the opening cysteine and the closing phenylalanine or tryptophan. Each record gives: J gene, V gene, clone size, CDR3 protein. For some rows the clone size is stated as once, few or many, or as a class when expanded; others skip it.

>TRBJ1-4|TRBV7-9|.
CASSLGPAHNEKLFF
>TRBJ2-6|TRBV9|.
CASSETGAGANVLTF
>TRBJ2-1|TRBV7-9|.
CASSFERTEQFF
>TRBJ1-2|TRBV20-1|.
CSATGDPGYTF
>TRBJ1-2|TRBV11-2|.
CASSLVPNLGYTF
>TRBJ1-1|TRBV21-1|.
CASSNETKQGGNTEAFF
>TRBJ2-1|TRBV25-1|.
CASSGPDEQFF
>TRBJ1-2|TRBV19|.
CATLTGSHGYTF
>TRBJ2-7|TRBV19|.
CASSWGQPAVYEQYF
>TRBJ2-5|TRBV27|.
CASSLEGPETQYF
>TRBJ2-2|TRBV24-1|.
CATSEPLTSGNTGELFF
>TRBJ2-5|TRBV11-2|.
CASSLTGTGVVETQYF
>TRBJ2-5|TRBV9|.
CASSVYAGVTQETQYF
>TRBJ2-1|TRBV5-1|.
CASSLPVYGEQFF
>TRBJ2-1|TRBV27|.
CASREQGALYNEQFF
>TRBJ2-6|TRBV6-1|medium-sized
CASNKGSGANVLTF
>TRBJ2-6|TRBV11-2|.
CASSLEHSGTGANVLTF
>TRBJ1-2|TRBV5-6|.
CASSSRQGARLYGYTF
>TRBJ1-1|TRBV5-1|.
CATRESGGWLAFF
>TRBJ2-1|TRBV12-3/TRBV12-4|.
CASSLAGESSYNEQFF
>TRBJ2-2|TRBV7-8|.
CASSLGGLSGELFF
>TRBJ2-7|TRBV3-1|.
CASSHTLLGTEASYEQYF
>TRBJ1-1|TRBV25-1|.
CASRLGGSEAFF
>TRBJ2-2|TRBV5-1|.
CASHRAANTGELFF
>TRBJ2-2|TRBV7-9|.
CASTLNRGSDTGELFF
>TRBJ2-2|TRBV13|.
CASILTGTDTGELFF
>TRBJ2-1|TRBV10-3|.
CAISEAGNEQFF
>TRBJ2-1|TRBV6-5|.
CASSYSDSPPYNEQFF
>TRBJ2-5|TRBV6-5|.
CASSYSFWDGQEPQETQYF
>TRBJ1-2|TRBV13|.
CASSSQGQPSYYGYTF
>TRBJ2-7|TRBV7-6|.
CASSNNGRGLYEQYF
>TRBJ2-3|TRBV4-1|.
CASSQSIPTGGAPTDTQYF
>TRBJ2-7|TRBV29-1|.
CSVGTGAYEQYF
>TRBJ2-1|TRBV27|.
CASRSQGLGNEQFF
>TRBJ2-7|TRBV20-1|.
CSAPHLESGAIEQYF
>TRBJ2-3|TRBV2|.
CASGRAGASDTQYF
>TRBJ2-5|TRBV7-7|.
CASSQNLGDGETQYF
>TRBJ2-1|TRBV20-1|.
CSARDRNEQFF
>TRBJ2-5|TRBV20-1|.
CSARSLSGGLQETQYF
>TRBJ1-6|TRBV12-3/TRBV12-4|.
CASSWGAGYGSPLHF
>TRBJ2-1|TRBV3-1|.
CASSQPFQTFDEQFF
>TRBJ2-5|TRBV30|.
CAWDLAGGQETQYF